One and the same sample provided the 28 T cell receptor beta chains below, sequenced in a study of CD8 T cells in ankylosing spondylitis. TCRdb fed the 5' RACE reads into MiXCR, producing one record per CDR3 protein. The data show about 36,000 distinct CDR3 sequences, over 10% seen once. The sequenced sample was synovial fluid, either unsorted or a sorted T cell fraction (not recorded which). Every receptor here comes from a male donor with ankylosing spondylitis.

This clonotype was observed many times. J is TRBJ2-3 and V is TRBV27; no reliable D call. Trimming took 7 bases from V and 1 from J, leaving 9 bases between them. Germline CDR1 and CDR2: MNHEY and SMNVEV (reference sequence). The CDR3 runs to 13 residues. As DNA, the CDR3 is TGTGCCAGCACCCCACTGGGCACAGATACGCAGTATTTT. Its translation: CASTPLGTDTQYF.

This sequence joins TRBV30 and TRBJ1-1; D is uncertain. With 0 bases removed from V and 6 bases from J, the gap between germline ends came to 8 bases. The CDR3 is made up of 12 amino acids. CDR1 GTSNPN and CDR2 SVGIG come from the germline V gene (reference sequence). The CDR3 region is CAWSVRTSEAFF. Written as DNA, the CDR3 is TGTGCCTGGAGTGTACGAACGTCTGAAGCTTTCTTT. The full variable domain, in which reference TRBV30 and TRBJ1-1 provide the parts outside the CDR3, is SQTIHQWPATLVQPVGSPLSLECTVEGTSNPNLYWYRQAAGRGLQLLFYSVGIGQISSEVPQNLSASRPQDRQFILSSKKLLLSDSGFYLCAWSVRTSEAFFGQGTRLTVV.

In its sample, this clonotype was seen many times. The V gene is TRBV4-3, the J gene TRBJ2-3, with 9 bases that match TRBD2. V lost 5 bases, J lost 2 bases, and 11 bases stayed unmatched. Germline V gives CDR1 LGHNA, CDR2 YSLEER. The CDR3 is made up of 17 amino acids. The CDR3 sequence is CASSKLPSGTPTDTQYF. The CDR3 bases are TGCGCCAGCAGCAAACTACCTAGCGGGACCCCCACAGATACGCAGTATTTT.

This chain links TRBV11-2 with TRBJ2-2; no definite D call. Trimming took 1 base from V and 4 from J, leaving 13 bases between them. The CDR3 contains 16 residues. The germline V gene has CDR1 SGHAT and CDR2 FQNNGV. The CDR3 DNA is TGTGCCAGCAGCTTAGGTGGTTACACTGCCACCGGGGAGCTGTTTTTT. The encoded protein is CASSLGGYTATGELFF.

This clonotype has only a few counts. The chain uses TRBV4-3 and TRBJ2-1; perhaps TRBD1 as D (5 bases). The ends were cut back, 0 bases at V and 6 bases at J, with 18 bases in the middle. The CDR3 length is 17 residues. In germline, CDR1 is LGHNA, CDR2 YSLEER. The CDR3 DNA reads TGCGCCAGCAGCCAAGACCCCCCAAAAGGGGCAGGCAATGAGCAGTTCTTC. It encodes CASSQDPPKGAGNEQFF.

The genes are TRBV7-2 and TRBJ1-6; possible D gene TRBD1, 6 bases. Germline lookup yields CDR1 SGHTA and CDR2 FQGNSA. The CDR3 extends over 15 amino acids. The germline V and J ends were trimmed by 6 bases and 8 bases, with 17 bases remaining between them. The CDR3 DNA reads TGTGCCAGCAGATTTAGGGGGGGAGGTGATTCACCCCTCCACTTT. This translates into CASRFRGGGDSPLHF.

This clonotype is a singleton in its sample. DNA for the CDR3: TGTGCCAGCAGCCCCCCTACCACTGAAGCTTTCTTT. Translation: CASSPPTTEAFF. The chain links TRBV11-2 to TRBJ1-1; no definite D call. Germline V gene sequence: CDR1 SGHAT, CDR2 FQNNGV. Deletions cut 5 bases from V and 4 bases from J, with 8 bases between. CDR3 length: 12 amino acids. The complete variable domain, with remaining parts taken from reference TRBV11-2 and TRBJ1-1, reads EAGVAQSPRYKIIEKRQSVAFWCNPISGHATLYWYQQILGQGPKLLIQFQNNGVVDDSQLPKDRFSAERLKGVDSTLKIQPAKLEDSAVYLCASSPPTTEAFFGQGTRLTVV.

The genes are TRBV7-6 and TRBJ2-3, with unresolved D. Trimming took off 0 bases at V and 1 base at J, with 14 bases between the two ends. Germline V gives CDR1 SGHVS, CDR2 FNYEAQ. The CDR3 contains 17 residues. DNA for the CDR3: TGTGCCAGCAGCTTAGCACTTGGGTGGAGTCGCACAGATACGCAGTATTTT. Its translation: CASSLALGWSRTDTQYF.

The V and J genes are TRBV2 and TRBJ2-2, with D hard to call. This CDR3 has 12 residues. Trimming left V 6 bases short and J 6 bases short, with 8 bases between. The germline CDR1 and CDR2 sequences are SNHLY and FYNNEI. CDR3 residues: CASSPRPGELFF. CDR3 nucleotide sequence: TGTGCCAGCAGCCCCCGACCCGGGGAGCTGTTTTTT.

Many counts were recorded for this clonotype. One end of the junction is discordant with germline, which a read error may explain. This chain connects TRBV5-5 to TRBJ1-1, with D hard to call. This CDR3 is built from 18 residues. From germline, CDR1 is SGHKS and CDR2 YYEKEE (reference sequence). This chain's CDR3 is CASSLEGQVGFLKTEAFF. CDR3 coding DNA: TGTGCCAGCAGCTTGGAGGGTCAGGTGGGTTTTCTGAAGACTGAAGCTTTCTTT.

V is TRBV6-2 or TRBV6-3 and J is TRBJ2-3, with a weak D call TRBD1 (6 bases). This CDR3 has 15 amino acids. The V end lost 6 bases, the J end lost 2 bases, and 15 bases lay between the germline ends. CDR1 is MNHEY, CDR2 SVGEGT, per germline. CDR3 DNA: TGTGCCAGCAGCCCATCGGGACAAAACACAGATACGCAGTATTTT. Its translation is CASSPSGQNTDTQYF.

The rearrangement links TRBV29-1 to TRBJ2-1; TRBD2 aligns across 7 bases. The V gene end was trimmed by 1 base and the J gene end by 5 bases; junction bases not matched to a gene: 2. Per the germline V gene, CDR1 is SQVTM and CDR2 is ANQGSEA. CDR3 length: 13 amino acids. The CDR3 DNA is TGCAGCGTTGAAGGTGCGGGAGACAATGAGCAGTTCTTC. It yields the protein CSVEGAGDNEQFF.

This clonotype showed up just a few times. J is TRBJ1-2 and V is TRBV10-3; the match to TRBD1 covers 7 bases. CDR1 and CDR2 from the germline V gene are ENHRY and SYGVKD. This CDR3 comprises 14 residues. J gave up 7 bases and V 5 bases, and 10 bases lay outside the gene matches. CDR3: CAISSPGQSSGYTF. The CDR3 DNA sequence: TGTGCCATCAGTTCTCCGGGACAGTCATCTGGCTACACCTTC.

The chain carries TRBV24-1 and TRBJ2-5; the D gene is possibly TRBD1 (6 bases). CDR1 KGHDR and CDR2 SFDVKD come from the germline V gene. The CDR3 consists of 15 residues. The ends were cut back, 4 bases at V and 0 bases at J, with 11 bases in the middle. The CDR3 protein is CATSEPTGNQETQYF. CDR3 sequence (DNA): TGTGCCACCAGTGAGCCTACAGGGAACCAAGAGACCCAGTACTTC.

This clonotype was found a few times. The V and J genes are TRBV5-6 and TRBJ1-2; unclear D gene. The CDR3 loop spans 13 amino acids. The germline CDR1 and CDR2 sequences are SGHDT and YYEEEE. The V and J ends lost 5 bases and 3 bases respectively, with 11 bases between them. CDR3 in amino acids: CASRLRNHYGYTF. The CDR3 DNA is TGTGCCAGCAGGTTGAGGAACCACTATGGCTACACCTTC.

This clonotype has a count of ten or more. V is TRBV20-1 and J is TRBJ2-3, with 10 nucleotides matching TRBD2. The CDR3 covers 18 residues. CDR1 is DFQATT and CDR2 is SNEGSKA in the germline V gene (reference sequence). V trimming: 0 bases; J trimming: 4 bases; junction bases outside the gene matches: 13. The CDR3 sequence: CSARDLAGDARLSDTQYF. The CDR3 nucleotides are TGCAGTGCTAGAGATCTAGCGGGAGACGCCCGGTTGTCAGATACGCAGTATTTT.

This rearrangement joins TRBV20-1 to TRBJ2-2; TRBD2 matches 11 bases. Germline assignment: CDR1 DFQATT and CDR2 SNEGSKA (reference sequence). The CDR3 length is 14 residues. V was clipped by 3 bases and J by 6 bases; unmatched bases: 3. Written as DNA, the CDR3 is TGCAGTGCTAGCCTAGCGGGAGGACCCGGGGAGCTGTTTTTT. Protein product: CSASLAGGPGELFF.

This clonotype came up a few times. V usage is TRBV6-5 and J usage is TRBJ1-1; the match to TRBD1 covers 7 bases. The trim removed 2 bases at V and 5 bases at J, leaving 11 bases unmatched. Germline V gives CDR1 MNHEY, CDR2 SVGAGI. The CDR3 is made up of 16 amino acids. This CDR3 reads CASSYVGGLDRTEAFF. DNA of the CDR3: TGTGCCAGCAGTTACGTAGGGGGCCTGGATCGGACTGAAGCTTTCTTT.

The chain uses TRBV2 and TRBJ2-2; TRBD2 aligns across 8 bases. Germline trimming cut 9 bases from V and 0 bases from J; bases unmatched to any gene: 3. The CDR3 contains 14 residues. Per germline, CDR1 SNHLY and CDR2 FYNNEI. The CDR3 DNA sequence: TGTGCCAGAACTAGCGGCCCGAACACCGGGGAGCTGTTTTTT. Its translation is CARTSGPNTGELFF.

In DNA, the CDR3 is TGTGCCAGCAGTGCCACTAGCGGGGGTGGATACGAGCAGTACTTC. Amino acid sequence: CASSATSGGGYEQYF. The chain recombines TRBV27 with TRBJ2-7; TRBD2 agrees at 11 bases. Looked up from germline, CDR1 is MNHEY and CDR2 is SMNVEV (reference sequence). The trim removed 5 bases at V and 4 bases at J, leaving 7 bases unmatched. CDR3 length equals 15 residues.

This clonotype was seen only once. The chain has TRBV7-6 and TRBJ2-3; 9 bases are shared with TRBD2. V was clipped by 2 bases and J by 1 base; unmatched bases: 4. The CDR3 has 16 amino acids. Germline CDR1 is SGHVS and CDR2 is FNYEAQ. The CDR3 coding sequence is TGTGCCAGCAGCTTACGGGCTAGCGGGGGCACAGATACGCAGTATTTT. It codes for CASSLRASGGTDTQYF.

In its sample, this clonotype was seen a few times. The V call is TRBV11-2, the J call TRBJ2-3, with TRBD1 as a possible D gene (6 bases). The germline V gene has CDR1 SGHAT and CDR2 FQNNGV. With 6 bases removed from V and 8 bases from J, the gap between germline ends came to 15 bases. CDR3 length: 13 amino acids. In nucleotides, the CDR3 is TGTGCCAGCAGGCACCAGGGGATCGGTACGCAGTATTTT. It specifies CASRHQGIGTQYF.

With regard to this clonotype: The junction shows a germline mismatch at one end, possibly a read error. This rearrangement joins TRBV7-7 to TRBJ2-1, with a weak D call TRBD1 (5 bases). This CDR3 is built from 13 residues. The V gene's germline CDR1 is SSHAT and CDR2 FNYEAQ (reference sequence). CDR3 nucleotide sequence: TGTGCTAGCAGCTTAATGACCCGGACAGAGCAGTTCTTC. Protein product: CASSLMTRTEQFF. Full variable domain (missing parts from reference TRBV7-7 and TRBJ2-1): GAGVSQSPRYKVTKRGQDVTLRCDPISSHATLYWYQQALGQGPEFLTYFNYEAQPDKSGLPSDRFSAERPEGSISTLTIQRTEQRDSAMYRCASSLMTRTEQFFGPGTRLTVL.

As concerns this clonotype: No DNA is shown, since the ends of the CDR3 on it are uncertain; the CDR3 is the one TCRdb lists. This sequence joins TRBV5-1 and TRBJ2-2; the table gives TRBD1 as D, unverified against the DNA. Per germline, CDR1 SGHRS and CDR2 YFSETQ. The CDR3 is 16 residues long, counting both termini. CDR3 sequence: CARVPRAVRTPGSCFF.

In its sample, this clonotype was seen a few times. The junction departs from the called germline gene at one end, perhaps through a read error. The chain couples TRBV20-1 to TRBJ1-3; TRBD1 matches at 8 bases. The CDR3 covers 16 residues. Looked up from germline, CDR1 is DFQATT and CDR2 is SNEGSKA (reference sequence). CDR3 region: CSVAGQGRFSGNTVYF. The CDR3, as DNA: TGCAGTGTCGCCGGACAGGGACGCTTCTCTGGAAACACCGTATATTTT.

This clonotype has ten or more counts. The rearrangement links TRBV6-2 or TRBV6-3 to TRBJ1-5, with 8 bases matching TRBD1. Germline V lookup: CDR1 MNHEY, CDR2 SVGEGT. V gave up 6 bases and J gave up 3 bases; unmatched junction bases: 7. There are 15 residues in the CDR3. DNA of the CDR3: TGTGCCAGCAGCACCGGGACAGGAAACAATCAGCCCCAGCATTTT. This translates into CASSTGTGNNQPQHF.

The sample holds a few counts of this clonotype. The gene calls are TRBV9 and TRBJ2-7, with a weak D call TRBD2 (7 bases). CDR3 length: 14 residues. Trimming removed 3 bases at V and 2 bases at J, with 12 bases between. Germline CDR1 SGDLS, CDR2 YYNGEE. This CDR3 reads CASSEGGAAYEQYF. CDR3 coding DNA: TGTGCCAGCAGCGAGGGGGGGGCCGCCTACGAGCAGTACTTC. Using reference TRBV9 and TRBJ2-7 for the parts outside the CDR3, the full variable domain is DSGVTQTPKHLITATGQRVTLRCSPRSGDLSVYWYQQSLDQGLQFLIQYYNGEERAKGNILERFSAQQFPDLHSELNLSSLELGDSALYFCASSEGGAAYEQYFGPGTRLTVT.

In its sample, this clonotype was seen a few times. The V gene is TRBV9, the J gene TRBJ2-7; TRBD1 is a possible D gene (7 bases). The germline gives CDR1 SGDLS, CDR2 YYNGEE. Deletions cut 1 base from V and 0 bases from J, with 11 bases between. The CDR3 spans 15 residues. CDR3 protein: CASSVQGGTSYEQYF. For the CDR3, the DNA is TGTGCCAGCAGCGTACAGGGGGGAACCTCCTACGAGCAGTACTTC.